This record covers a single T cell receptor beta chain. Thawed, overnight-rested PBMC were stained with GMM-loaded CD1B tetramer, viability dye and anti-CD3, then sorted. The CD1B tetramers carried C32 glucose monomycolate purified from Rhodococcus equi. PBMC for tetramer sorting were first depleted of CD14-expressing monocytes. Profiled with immunoSEQ multiplex PCR; TCRdb holds only in-frame clones, not every one. The sample lists 55,000 to 60,000 clones; roughly 86% were seen once. The CDR3 contains 15 residues. CDR1 SGHRS and CDR2 YFSETQ come from the germline V gene. Trimming shortened V by 6 bases and J by 6 bases, and 21 bases separated the two germline ends. This entry is derived from a study of T cells in tuberculosis. The study's findings and limits: T cells binding CD1B-GMM tetramer weakly possibly escaped the sort.

Sequenced sample: CD1b-GMM tetramer-negative cells sorted from PBMCs. The chain couples TRBV5-1 to TRBJ1-2, with D tentatively TRBD1 (5 bases). The receptor comes from an adult woman with latent tuberculosis. The CDR3 reads CASTEPNGGTHGYTF. CDR3 in DNA: TGCGCCAGCACGGAACCCAATGGGGGGACCCATGGCTACACCTTC.